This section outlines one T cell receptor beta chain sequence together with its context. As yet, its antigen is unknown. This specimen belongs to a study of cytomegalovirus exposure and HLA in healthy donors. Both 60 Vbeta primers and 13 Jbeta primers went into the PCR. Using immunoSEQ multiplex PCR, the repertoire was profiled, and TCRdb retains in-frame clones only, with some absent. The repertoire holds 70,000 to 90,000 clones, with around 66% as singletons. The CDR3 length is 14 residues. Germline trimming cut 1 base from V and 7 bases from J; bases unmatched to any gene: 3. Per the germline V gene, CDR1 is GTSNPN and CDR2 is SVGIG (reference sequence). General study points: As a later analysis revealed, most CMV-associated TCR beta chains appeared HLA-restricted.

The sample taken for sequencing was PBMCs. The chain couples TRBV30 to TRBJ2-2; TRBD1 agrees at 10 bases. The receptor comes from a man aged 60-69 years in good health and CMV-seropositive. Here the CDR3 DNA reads TGTGCCTGGAGTGGGACAGGGGGGATCGGGGAGCTGTTTTTT. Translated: CAWSGTGGIGELFF.